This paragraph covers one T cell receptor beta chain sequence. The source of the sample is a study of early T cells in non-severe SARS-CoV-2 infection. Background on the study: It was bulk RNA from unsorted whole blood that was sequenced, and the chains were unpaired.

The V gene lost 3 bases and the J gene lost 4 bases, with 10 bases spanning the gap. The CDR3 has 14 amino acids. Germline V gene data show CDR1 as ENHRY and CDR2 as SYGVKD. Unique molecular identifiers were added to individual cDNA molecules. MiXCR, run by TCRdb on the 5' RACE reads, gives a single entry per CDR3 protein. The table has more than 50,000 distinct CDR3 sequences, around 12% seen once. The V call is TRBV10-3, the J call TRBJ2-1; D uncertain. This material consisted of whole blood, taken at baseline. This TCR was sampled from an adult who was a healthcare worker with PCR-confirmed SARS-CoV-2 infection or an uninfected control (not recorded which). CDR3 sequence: CAISDSPPYNEQFF. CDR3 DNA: TGTGCCATCAGTGATTCCCCCCCTTACAATGAGCAGTTCTTC.